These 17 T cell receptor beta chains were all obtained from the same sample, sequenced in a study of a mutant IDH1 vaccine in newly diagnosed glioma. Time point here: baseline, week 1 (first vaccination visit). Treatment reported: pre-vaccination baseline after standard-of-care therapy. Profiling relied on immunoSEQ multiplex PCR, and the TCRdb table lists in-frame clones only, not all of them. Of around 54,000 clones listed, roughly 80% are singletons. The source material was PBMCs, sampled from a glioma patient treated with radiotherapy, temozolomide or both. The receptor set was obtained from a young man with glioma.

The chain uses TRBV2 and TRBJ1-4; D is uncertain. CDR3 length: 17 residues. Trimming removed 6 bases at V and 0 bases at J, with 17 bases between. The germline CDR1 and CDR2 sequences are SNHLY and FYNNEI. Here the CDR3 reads CASSGEYIGSTNEKLFF. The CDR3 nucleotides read TGTGCCAGCAGCGGGGAATATATCGGTTCAACTAATGAAAAACTGTTTTTT.

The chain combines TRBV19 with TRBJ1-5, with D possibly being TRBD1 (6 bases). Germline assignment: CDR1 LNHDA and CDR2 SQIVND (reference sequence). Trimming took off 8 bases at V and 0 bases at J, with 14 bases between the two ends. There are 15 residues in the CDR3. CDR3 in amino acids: CASEDSPYSNQPQHF. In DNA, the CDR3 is TGTGCCAGTGAGGACAGCCCTTATAGCAATCAGCCCCAGCATTTT.

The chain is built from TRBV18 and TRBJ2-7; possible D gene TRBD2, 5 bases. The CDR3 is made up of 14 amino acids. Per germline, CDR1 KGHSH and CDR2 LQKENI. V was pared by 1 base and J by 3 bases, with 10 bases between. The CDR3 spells CASSPRIGDYEQYF. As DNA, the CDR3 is TGTGCCAGCTCACCACGGATCGGGGACTACGAGCAGTACTTC.

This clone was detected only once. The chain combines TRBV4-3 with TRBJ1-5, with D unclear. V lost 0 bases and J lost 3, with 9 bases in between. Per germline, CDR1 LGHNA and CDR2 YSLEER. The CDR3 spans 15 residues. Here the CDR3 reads CASSQELEYNQPQHF. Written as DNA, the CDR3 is TGCGCCAGCAGCCAAGAGTTGGAGTACAATCAGCCCCAGCATTTT.

The CDR3 DNA sequence: TGTGCCAGCAGTTACTCGGGGCCTAATTCACCCCTCCACTTT. Its protein product is CASSYSGPNSPLHF. J is TRBJ1-6 and V is TRBV6-6, with D maybe TRBD1 (5 bases). This CDR3 is built from 14 residues. Germline loops: CDR1 MNHNY, CDR2 SVGAGI (reference sequence). Trimming shortened V by 0 bases and J by 6 bases, and 6 bases separated the two germline ends.

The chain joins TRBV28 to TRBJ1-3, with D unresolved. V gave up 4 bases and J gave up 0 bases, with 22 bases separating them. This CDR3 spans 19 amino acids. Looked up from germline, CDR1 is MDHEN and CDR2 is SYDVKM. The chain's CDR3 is CASSSSVYRVLLSGNTIYF. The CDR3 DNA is TGTGCCAGCAGTTCCTCAGTTTACCGGGTTCTACTCTCTGGAAACACCATATATTTT.

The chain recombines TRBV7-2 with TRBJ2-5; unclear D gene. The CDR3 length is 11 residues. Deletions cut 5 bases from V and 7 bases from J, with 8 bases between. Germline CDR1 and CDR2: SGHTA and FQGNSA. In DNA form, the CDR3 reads TGTGCCAGCAGCATTACGAGGACCCAGTACTTC. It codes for CASSITRTQYF.

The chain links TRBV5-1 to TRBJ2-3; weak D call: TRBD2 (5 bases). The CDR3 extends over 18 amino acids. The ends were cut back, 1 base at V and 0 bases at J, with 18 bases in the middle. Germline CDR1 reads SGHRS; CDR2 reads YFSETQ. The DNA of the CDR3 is TGCGCCAGCAGCTTGTCGTATTTCGGGGTCGTGAGCACAGATACGCAGTATTTT. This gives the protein CASSLSYFGVVSTDTQYF.

The CDR3 DNA follows: TGTGCCAGCAGGTCAGACAGCCAGAACACTGAAGCTTTCTTT. As protein: CASRSDSQNTEAFF. The genes are TRBV7-2 and TRBJ1-1, with D tentatively TRBD1 (5 bases). CDR1 SGHTA and CDR2 FQGNSA come from the germline V gene. The CDR3 is made up of 14 amino acids. The V end lost 6 bases, the J end lost 1 base, and 12 bases lay between the germline ends. Full variable domain (outside the CDR3, taken from reference TRBV7-2 and TRBJ1-1): GAGVSQSPSNKVTEKGKDVELRCDPISGHTALYWYRQSLGQGLEFLIYFQGNSAPDKSGLPSDRFSAERTGGSVSTLTIQRTQQEDSAVYLCASRSDSQNTEAFFGQGTRLTVV.

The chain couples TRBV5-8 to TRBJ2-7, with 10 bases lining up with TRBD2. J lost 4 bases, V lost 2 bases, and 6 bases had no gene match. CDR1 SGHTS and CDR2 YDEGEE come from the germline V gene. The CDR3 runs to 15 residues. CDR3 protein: CASSFLGLAAYEQYF. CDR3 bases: TGTGCCAGCAGCTTCTTAGGACTAGCGGCTTACGAGCAGTACTTC.

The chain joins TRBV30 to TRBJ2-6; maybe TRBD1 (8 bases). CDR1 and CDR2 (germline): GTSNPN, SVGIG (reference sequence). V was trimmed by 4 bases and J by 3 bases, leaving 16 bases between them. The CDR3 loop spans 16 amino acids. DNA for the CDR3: TGTGCCTGGAAGCGGGACAGGTCATATGGGGCCAACGTCCTGACTTTC. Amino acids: CAWKRDRSYGANVLTF.

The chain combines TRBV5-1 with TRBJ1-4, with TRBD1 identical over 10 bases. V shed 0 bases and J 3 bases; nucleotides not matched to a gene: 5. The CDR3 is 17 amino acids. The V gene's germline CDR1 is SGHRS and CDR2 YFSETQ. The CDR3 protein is CASSLAGTGVSNEKLFF. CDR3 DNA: TGCGCCAGCAGCTTGGCAGGGACAGGGGTCTCTAATGAAAAACTGTTTTTT.

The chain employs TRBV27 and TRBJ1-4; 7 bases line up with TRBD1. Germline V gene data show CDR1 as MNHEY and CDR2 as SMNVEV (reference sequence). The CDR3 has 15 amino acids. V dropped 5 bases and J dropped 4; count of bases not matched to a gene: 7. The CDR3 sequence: CASSATGQNNEKLFF. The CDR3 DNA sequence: TGTGCCAGCAGTGCCACGGGACAGAATAATGAAAAACTGTTTTTT.

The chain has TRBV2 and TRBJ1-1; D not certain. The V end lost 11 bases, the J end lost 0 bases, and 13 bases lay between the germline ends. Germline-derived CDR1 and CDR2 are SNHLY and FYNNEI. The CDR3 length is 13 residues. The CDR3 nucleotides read TGTGCCGTACCGAGTATCATGAACACTGAAGCTTTCTTT. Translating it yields CAVPSIMNTEAFF. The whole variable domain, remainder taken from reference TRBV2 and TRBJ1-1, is EPEVTQTPSHQVTQMGQEVILRCVPISNHLYFYWYRQILGQKVEFLVSFYNNEISEKSEIFDDQFSVERPDGSNFTLKIRSTKLEDSAMYFCAVPSIMNTEAFFGQGTRLTVV.

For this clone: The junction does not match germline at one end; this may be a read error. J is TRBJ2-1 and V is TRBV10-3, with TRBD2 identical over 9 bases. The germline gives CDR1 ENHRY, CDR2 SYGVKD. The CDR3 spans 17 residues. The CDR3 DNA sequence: TGTGCCATCAGTGAGATGTTAGCGGGAGACTACCAGAACCTTCCCCTCTTC. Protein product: CAISEMLAGDYQNLPLF.

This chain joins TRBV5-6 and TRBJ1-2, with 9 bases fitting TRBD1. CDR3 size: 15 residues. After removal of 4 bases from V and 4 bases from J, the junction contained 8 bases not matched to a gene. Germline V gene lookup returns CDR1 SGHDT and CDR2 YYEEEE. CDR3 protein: CASSPLGTGRYGYTF. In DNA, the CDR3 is TGTGCCAGCAGCCCCTTAGGGACAGGGCGCTATGGCTACACCTTC. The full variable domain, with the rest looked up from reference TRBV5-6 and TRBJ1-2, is DAGVTQSPTHLIKTRGQQVTLRCSPKSGHDTVSWYQQALGQGPQFIFQYYEEEERQRGNFPDRFSGHQFPNYSSELNVNALLLGDSALYLCASSPLGTGRYGYTFGSGTRLTVV.

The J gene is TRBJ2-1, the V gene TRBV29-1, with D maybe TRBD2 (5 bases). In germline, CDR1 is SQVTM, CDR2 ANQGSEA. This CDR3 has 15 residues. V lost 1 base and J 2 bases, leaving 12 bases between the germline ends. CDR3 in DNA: TGCAGCGTTGAAGGGAGGCAGGTAACCTACAATGAGCAGTTCTTC. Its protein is CSVEGRQVTYNEQFF.